This T cell receptor (beta chain) was captured in a study of OX40 agonist ivuxolimab in advanced cancers. The table came from immunoSEQ multiplex PCR; TCRdb's copy has only in-frame clones and leaves some out. The profile shows some 40,000 clones, roughly nine tenths of them singletons. V was pared by 5 bases and J by 2 bases, with 15 bases of the junction left unmatched. This CDR3 has 18 amino acids. Germline V gene sequence: CDR1 MNHEY, CDR2 SMNVEV (reference sequence). The clonotype was recovered from an adult with an advanced solid tumor such as melanoma, head and neck, liver or kidney cancer. The material was CD4+ or CD8+ T cells sorted from blood, obtained in a trial of the OX40 agonist ivuxolimab. This chain links TRBV27 with TRBJ2-1; TRBD2 matches 7 bases. The CDR3 reads CASSPLSSGGSAYNEQFF. The CDR3 bases are TGTGCCAGCAGTCCTCTATCTAGCGGAGGTTCGGCCTACAATGAGCAGTTCTTC.